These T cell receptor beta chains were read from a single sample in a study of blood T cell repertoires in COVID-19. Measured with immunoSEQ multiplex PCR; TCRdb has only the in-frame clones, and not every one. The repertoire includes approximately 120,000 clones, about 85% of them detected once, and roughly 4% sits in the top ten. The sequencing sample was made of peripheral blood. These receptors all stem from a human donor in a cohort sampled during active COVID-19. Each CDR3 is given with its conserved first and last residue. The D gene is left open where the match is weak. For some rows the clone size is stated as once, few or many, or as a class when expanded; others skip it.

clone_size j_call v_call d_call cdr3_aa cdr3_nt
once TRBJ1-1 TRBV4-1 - CASSQESAGTEAFF TGCGCCAGCAGCCAAGAGAGCGCTGGCACTGAAGCTTTCTTT
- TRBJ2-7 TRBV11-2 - CASSTAGWEQYF TGTGCCAGCAGCACGGCGGGGTGGGAGCAGTACTTC
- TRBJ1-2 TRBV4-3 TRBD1 CASSQVAGTGGGGYTF TGCGCCAGCAGCCAAGTGGCCGGGACAGGGGGCGGCGGCTACACCTTC
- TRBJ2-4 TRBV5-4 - CASSLQSSKNIQYF TGTGCCAGCAGCTTACAGTCGAGCAAAAACATTCAGTACTTC
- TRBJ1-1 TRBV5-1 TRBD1 CASGGTAMNTEAFF TGCGCCAGCGGGGGGACAGCAATGAACACTGAAGCTTTCTTT
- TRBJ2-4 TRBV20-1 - CSAHRKNIQYF TGCAGTGCCCACCGGAAAAACATTCAGTACTTC
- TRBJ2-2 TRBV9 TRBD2 CASSPRTSEDTGELFF TGTGCCAGCAGCCCTCGGACTAGCGAGGACACCGGGGAGCTGTTTTTT
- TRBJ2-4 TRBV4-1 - CASSQAPTGGLNIQYF TGCGCCAGCAGCCAAGCCCCGACAGGAGGATTAAACATTCAGTACTTC
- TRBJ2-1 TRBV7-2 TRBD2 CASSLGGRAANEQFF TGTGCCAGCAGCTTAGGCGGGAGGGCCGCAAATGAGCAGTTCTTC
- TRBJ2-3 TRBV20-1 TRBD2 CSASSLAGGTDTQYF TGCAGTGCTAGTTCACTAGCGGGGGGCACAGATACGCAGTATTTT
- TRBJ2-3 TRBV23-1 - CASSQPLSCAEEEGTDTQYF TGCGCCAGCAGTCAACCCCTATCGTGCGCAGAGGAAGAGGGCACAGATACGCAGTATTTT
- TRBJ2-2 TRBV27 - CASSLSRGHTGELFF TGTGCCAGCAGTTTATCGCGGGGGCACACCGGGGAGCTGTTTTTT
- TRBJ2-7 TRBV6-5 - CASSPRTVTYEQYF TGTGCCAGCAGTCCCCGGACAGTTACCTACGAGCAGTACTTC
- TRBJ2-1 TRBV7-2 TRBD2 CASSLGSGSSNEQFF TGTGCCAGCAGCTTGGGTAGCGGGTCCTCCAATGAGCAGTTCTTC
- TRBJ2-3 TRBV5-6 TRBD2 CASESGVYTDTQYF TGTGCCAGCGAGAGCGGGGTATACACAGATACGCAGTATTTT
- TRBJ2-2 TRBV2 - CASSENRETGELFF TGTGCCAGCAGTGAAAACAGGGAAACCGGGGAGCTGTTTTTT
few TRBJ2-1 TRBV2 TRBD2 CASSQLAGLNEQFF TGTGCCAGCAGCCAACTAGCGGGGTTGAATGAGCAGTTCTTC
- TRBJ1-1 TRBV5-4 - CASSLLGIGVTEAFF TGTGCCAGCAGCTTATTAGGGATAGGGGTGACTGAAGCTTTCTTT
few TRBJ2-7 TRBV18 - CASSDGGRQYF TGTGCCAGCTCAGACGGGGGTCGGCAGTACTTC
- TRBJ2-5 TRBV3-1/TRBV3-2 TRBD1 CASSQTGRETQYF TGTGCCAGCAGCCAGACAGGGAGAGAGACCCAGTACTTC
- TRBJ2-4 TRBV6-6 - CASSLTASKNIQYF TGTGCCAGCAGTTTGACAGCAAGCAAAAACATTCAGTACTTC
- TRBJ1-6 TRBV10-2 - CASSLTDKNSPLHF TGCGCCAGCAGTTTGACGGACAAGAATTCACCCCTCCACTTT
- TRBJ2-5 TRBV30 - CAWSFPGQETQYF TGTGCCTGGAGTTTCCCCGGGCAAGAGACCCAGTACTTC
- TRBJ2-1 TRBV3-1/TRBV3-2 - CASSPLSADNEQFF TGTGCCAGCAGCCCCCTTTCCGCGGACAATGAGCAGTTCTTC
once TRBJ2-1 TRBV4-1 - CASSLDRTYTDEQFF TGCGCCAGCAGCCTCGACAGAACTTATACCGATGAGCAGTTCTTC
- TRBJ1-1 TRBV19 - CASTPGKGEAFF TGTGCCAGTACCCCGGGGAAGGGTGAAGCTTTCTTT
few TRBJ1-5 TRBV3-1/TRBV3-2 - CASSQDLLGQPQHF TGTGCCAGCAGCCAAGATCTTCTCGGTCAGCCCCAGCATTTT
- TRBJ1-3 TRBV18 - CASSPWTASGNTIYF TGTGCCAGCTCACCCTGGACAGCCTCTGGAAACACCATATATTTT
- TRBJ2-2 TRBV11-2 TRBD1 CASSSGQGLVTGELFF TGTGCCAGCAGCTCCGGACAGGGGCTGGTGACCGGGGAGCTGTTTTTT
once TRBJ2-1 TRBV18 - CASSPSVGSEQFF TGTGCCAGCTCACCAAGCGTTGGGAGCGAGCAGTTCTTC
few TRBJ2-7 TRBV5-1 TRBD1 CASSLLTGGSVQYF TGCGCCAGCAGCTTGCTTACAGGGGGCTCTGTGCAGTACTTC
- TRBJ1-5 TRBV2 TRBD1 CASRRGSQGASNQPQHF TGTGCCAGCAGGCGGGGGTCACAGGGGGCAAGCAATCAGCCCCAGCATTTT
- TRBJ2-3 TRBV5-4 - CASSLDGSSTDTQYF TGTGCCAGCAGCCTGGACGGGTCTAGCACAGATACGCAGTATTTT
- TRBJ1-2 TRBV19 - CASRVGEGYTF TGTGCCAGTAGGGTCGGGGAAGGCTACACCTTC
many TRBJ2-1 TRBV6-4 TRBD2 CASSEGGGAGEQFF TGTGCCAGCAGTGAGGGCGGGGGGGCCGGTGAGCAGTTCTTC
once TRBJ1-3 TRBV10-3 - CAISEPQGSGNTIYF TGTGCCATCAGTGAACCACAGGGCTCTGGAAACACCATATATTTT